Each of the 3 T cell receptor beta chains below was sequenced from the same sample in a study of blood T cells in healthy people across ages. A second roughly 7 to 11 cycle PCR used barcoded and J-beta primers. TCRdb reanalysed the 5' RACE reads using MiXCR and keeps one entry per CDR3 protein. There are about 640,000 distinct CDR3 sequences in the sample; approximately 50% occur only once, and 30% to 45% lies in the top ten. Sequenced: blood. These receptors all stem from a man between 60 and 70 years old in good health.

V and J are TRBV15 and TRBJ2-1, with 7 positions matching TRBD2. The J call is in doubt because the DNA end fits TRBJ2-7 better. The CDR3 is made up of 17 amino acids. Germline-derived CDR1 and CDR2 are LNHNV and YYDKDF (reference sequence). CDR3 nucleotide sequence: TGTGCCACCGCGACACGTCCCAGGCTAGCGGCCTACAATGAGCAGTACTTC. Translation gives CATATRPRLAAYNEQYF.

There are a few counts of this clonotype. The chain carries TRBV20-1 and TRBJ2-7, with D maybe TRBD1 (6 bases). With 3 bases removed from V and 4 bases from J, the gap between germline ends came to 19 bases. CDR1 and CDR2 from the germline V gene are DFQATT and SNEGSKA (reference sequence). The CDR3 is made up of 15 amino acids. The CDR3 coding sequence is TGCAGTGCTAGGACCCTAATGGGGGCTACGTACGAGCAGTACTTC. Translating it yields CSARTLMGATYEQYF.

J is TRBJ2-7 and V is TRBV9, with TRBD1 matching over 9 bases. V shed 4 bases, J shed 5 bases, and the junction held 10 bases outside the gene matches. This CDR3 spans 15 amino acids. Germline CDR1 and CDR2: SGDLS and YYNGEE. The CDR3 sequence: CASSPMGQGGHEQYF. CDR3 nucleotides: TGTGCCAGCAGCCCAATGGGACAGGGTGGACACGAGCAGTACTTC. The entire variable domain, with the rest obtained from reference TRBV9 and TRBJ2-7, is as follows: DSGVTQTPKHLITATGQRVTLRCSPRSGDLSVYWYQQSLDQGLQFLIQYYNGEERAKGNILERFSAQQFPDLHSELNLSSLELGDSALYFCASSPMGQGGHEQYFGPGTRLTVT.